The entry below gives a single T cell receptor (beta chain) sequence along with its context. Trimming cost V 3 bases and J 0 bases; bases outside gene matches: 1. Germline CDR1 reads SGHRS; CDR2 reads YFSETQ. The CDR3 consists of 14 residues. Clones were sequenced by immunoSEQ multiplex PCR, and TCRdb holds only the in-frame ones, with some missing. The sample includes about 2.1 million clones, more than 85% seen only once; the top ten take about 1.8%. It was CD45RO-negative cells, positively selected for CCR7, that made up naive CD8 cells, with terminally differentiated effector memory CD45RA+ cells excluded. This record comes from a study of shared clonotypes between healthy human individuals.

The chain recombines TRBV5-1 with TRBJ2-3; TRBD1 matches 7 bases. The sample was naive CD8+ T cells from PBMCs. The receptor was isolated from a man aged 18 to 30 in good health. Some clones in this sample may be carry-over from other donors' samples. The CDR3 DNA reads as TGCGCCAGCAGCTCGGACAGGAGCACAGATACGCAGTATTTT. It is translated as CASSSDRSTDTQYF.